The T cell receptor beta chain under discussion was sequenced for a study of cytomegalovirus exposure and HLA in healthy donors. This clone appeared many times. Losses at the gene ends were 1 base for V and 3 bases for J; bases not matched to a gene: 5. The CDR3 sequence is 16 residues long. Germline V gene data show CDR1 as MNHEY and CDR2 as SMNVEV (reference sequence). Vbeta (60) and Jbeta (13) primers were used in the PCR. Sequencing was performed with immunoSEQ multiplex PCR; in TCRdb, only in-frame clones are kept and a portion is missing. The table records about 120,000 clones, around 81% of them present only once.

The sample consisted of PBMCs. V and J are TRBV27 and TRBJ1-5; 8 positions match TRBD1. The sequence was obtained from a woman younger than 45 in good health and CMV-seronegative. CDR3 protein: CASSLWGQADNQPQHF. For the CDR3, the DNA is TGTGCCAGCAGTTTATGGGGACAGGCAGACAATCAGCCCCAGCATTTT.